The sample holds many counts of the clone carrying this T cell receptor (beta chain). The entry originates in a study of human T cells and chemical hapten exposure. Study-wide context: Application of 0.01% DPC to the upper back was done by patch test, with a reading at 6 days.

Stated time point: patch test 1, 2 weeks after DPC sensitization. The treatment here: therapeutic diphenylcyclopropenone sensitization with weekly scalp DPC. The germline gives CDR1 SGHTA, CDR2 FQGNSA. There are 12 residues in the CDR3. The V end lost 5 bases, the J end lost 5 bases, and 10 bases lay between the germline ends. One entry per CDR3 protein results from TCRdb running MiXCR on the RACE reads. This table has a few hundred thousand distinct CDR3 sequences, more than 4.5% appearing once. The sequence was collected from a woman aged 45 to 65 with alopecia areata. Some clones in this sample may be carry-over from other donors' samples. Sequencing was performed on whole blood, taken in connection with sensitization to the hapten diphenylcyclopropenone (DPC). The rearrangement joins TRBV7-2 to TRBJ2-7; no reliable D call. CDR3 amino acids: CASSHPGNEQYF. CDR3 coding DNA: TGTGCCAGCAGCCACCCCGGAAACGAGCAGTACTTC.